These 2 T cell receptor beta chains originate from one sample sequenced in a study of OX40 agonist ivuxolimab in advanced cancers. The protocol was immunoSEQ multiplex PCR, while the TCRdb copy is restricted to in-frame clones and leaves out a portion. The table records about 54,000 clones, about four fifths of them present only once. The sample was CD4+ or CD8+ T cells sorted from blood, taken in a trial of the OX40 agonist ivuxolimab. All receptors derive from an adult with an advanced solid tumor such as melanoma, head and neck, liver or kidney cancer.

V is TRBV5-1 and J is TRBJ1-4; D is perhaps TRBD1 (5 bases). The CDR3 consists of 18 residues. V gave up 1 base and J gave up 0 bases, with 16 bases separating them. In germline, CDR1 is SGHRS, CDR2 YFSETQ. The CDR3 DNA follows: TGCGCCAGCAGCTTGAAACAGGCGATCTTAGCAACTAATGAAAAACTGTTTTTT. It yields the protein CASSLKQAILATNEKLFF.

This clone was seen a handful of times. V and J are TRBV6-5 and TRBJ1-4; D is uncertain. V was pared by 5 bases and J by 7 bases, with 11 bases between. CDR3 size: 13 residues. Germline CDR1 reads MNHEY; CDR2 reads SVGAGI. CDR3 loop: CASSQRWGEKLFF. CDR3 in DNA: TGTGCCAGCAGTCAGAGGTGGGGTGAAAAACTGTTTTTT.